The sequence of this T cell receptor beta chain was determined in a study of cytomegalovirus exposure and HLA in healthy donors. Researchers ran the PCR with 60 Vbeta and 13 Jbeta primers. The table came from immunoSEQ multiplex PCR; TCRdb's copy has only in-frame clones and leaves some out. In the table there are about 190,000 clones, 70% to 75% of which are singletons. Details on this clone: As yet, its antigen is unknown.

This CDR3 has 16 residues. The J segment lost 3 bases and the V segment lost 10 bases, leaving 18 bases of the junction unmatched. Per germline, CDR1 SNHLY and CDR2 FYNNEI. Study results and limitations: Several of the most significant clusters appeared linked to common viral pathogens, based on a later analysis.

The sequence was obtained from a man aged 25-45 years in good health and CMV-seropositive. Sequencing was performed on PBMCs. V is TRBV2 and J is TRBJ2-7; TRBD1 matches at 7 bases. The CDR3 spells CANQRETRDSRYEQYF. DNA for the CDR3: TGTGCCAACCAACGTGAGACTCGGGACAGCCGCTACGAGCAGTACTTC.